This TCR beta chain derives from a study of OX40 agonist ivuxolimab in advanced cancers. Whole-study context: Patients in the trial were receiving intravenous ivuxolimab every 2 weeks, at doses of 0.01 to 10 mg/kg. Study-wide results and caveats: Mean expanded clone counts were higher in CD8+ than CD4+ T cells. Patients who responded partially at 0.1-3.0 mg/kg showed clonal expansion ranking among the lowest.

Trimming removed 3 bases from V and 9 bases from J, with 18 bases in between. The CDR3 contains 15 residues. Germline-derived CDR1 and CDR2 are KGHSH and LQKENI. To note about this clone: Its antigen is as yet unknown.

Sequenced by immunoSEQ multiplex PCR; TCRdb stores in-frame clones only, minus some. This sample has 70,000 to 80,000 clones, with 81% found just once. The receptor's source is an adult with an advanced solid tumor such as melanoma, head and neck, liver or kidney cancer. This sequence joins TRBV18 and TRBJ2-4; maybe TRBD1 (5 bases). The sample was CD4+ or CD8+ T cells sorted from blood, taken in a trial of the OX40 agonist ivuxolimab. The CDR3 is CASSPRQGTGGIQYF. As DNA, the CDR3 is TGTGCCAGCTCACCTAGGCAGGGCACTGGCGGCATTCAGTACTTC.